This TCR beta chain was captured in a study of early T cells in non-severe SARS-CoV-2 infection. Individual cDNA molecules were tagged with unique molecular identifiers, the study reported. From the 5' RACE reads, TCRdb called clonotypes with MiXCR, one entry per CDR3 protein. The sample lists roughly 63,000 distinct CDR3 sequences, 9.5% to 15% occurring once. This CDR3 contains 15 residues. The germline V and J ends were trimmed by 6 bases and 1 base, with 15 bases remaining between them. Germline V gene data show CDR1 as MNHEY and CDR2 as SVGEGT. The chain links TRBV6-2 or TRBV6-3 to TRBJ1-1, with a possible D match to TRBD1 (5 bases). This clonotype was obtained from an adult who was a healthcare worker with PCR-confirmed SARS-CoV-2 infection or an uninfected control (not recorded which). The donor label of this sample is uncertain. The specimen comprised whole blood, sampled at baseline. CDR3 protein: CASRGAGTPNTEAFF. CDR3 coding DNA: TGTGCCAGCAGAGGGGCCGGGACCCCGAACACTGAAGCTTTCTTT.